Following are 24 T cell receptor beta chains from one sample sequenced in a study of cytomegalovirus exposure and HLA in healthy donors. Primers for the PCR totalled 60 Vbeta and 13 Jbeta. Sequenced by immunoSEQ multiplex PCR; TCRdb stores in-frame clones only, minus some. The sample records more than 200,000 clones, around 79% being singletons. The sequencing sample was made of PBMCs. These receptors were taken from a male donor in good health and CMV-seronegative.

This sequence joins TRBV5-4 and TRBJ2-2; 10 bases align to TRBD1. This CDR3 has 16 amino acids. Trimming at V came to 0 bases and at J to 3 bases, leaving 2 bases not matched to a gene. CDR1 is SGHNT and CDR2 is YYREEE in the germline V gene (reference sequence). This CDR3 reads CASSLAGTGDTGELFF. CDR3 in DNA: TGTGCCAGCAGCTTGGCAGGGACAGGGGACACCGGGGAGCTGTTTTTT.

The chain uses TRBV5-1 and TRBJ1-2; TRBD1 matches 7 bases. The CDR3 runs to 12 residues. Germline CDR1 is SGHRS and CDR2 is YFSETQ. J gave up 14 bases and V 0 bases, and 7 bases lay outside the gene matches. The CDR3 DNA reads TGCGCCAGCAGCTTGGTGGGACAGCGGAGAACCTTC. It is translated as CASSLVGQRRTF.

This rearrangement joins TRBV9 to TRBJ2-1, with D hard to call. There are 13 residues in the CDR3. V lost 4 bases to trimming and J lost 1 base, with 6 bases between them. Per the germline V gene, CDR1 is SGDLS and CDR2 is YYNGEE. The CDR3 spells CASSPPSYNEQFF. CDR3 bases: TGTGCCAGCAGCCCCCCATCCTACAATGAGCAGTTCTTC.

This clone turned up a few times. The gene calls are TRBV9 and TRBJ1-2, with 10 bases lining up with TRBD1. The V segment lost 3 bases and the J segment 4 bases; nucleotides outside the gene matches: 6. The CDR3 totals 15 residues. Germline V gene sequence: CDR1 SGDLS, CDR2 YYNGEE. This chain's CDR3 is CASSGGQGVRYGYTF. In nucleotides, the CDR3 is TGTGCCAGCAGCGGAGGACAGGGGGTACGCTATGGCTACACCTTC.

The V call is TRBV19, the J call TRBJ2-5; TRBD1 aligns across 7 bases. The length of the CDR3 is 15 residues. The V gene's germline CDR1 is LNHDA and CDR2 SQIVND (reference sequence). The ends lost 5 bases at V and 5 bases at J; junction bases unmatched: 11. CDR3 sequence reads: CASSLRDSVKETQYF. The CDR3 DNA reads as TGTGCCAGTAGTCTTCGGGACAGCGTCAAGGAGACCCAGTACTTC.

This clone was counted a few times. The rearrangement joins TRBV11-2 to TRBJ2-7; TRBD1 might be the D (6 bases). Trimming shortened V by 2 bases and J by 2 bases, and 13 bases separated the two germline ends. CDR3 length equals 15 residues. Germline assignment: CDR1 SGHAT and CDR2 FQNNGV. DNA for the CDR3: TGTGCCAGCAGCTTAATGCAGGGGAATACCTACGAGCAGTACTTC. It specifies CASSLMQGNTYEQYF.

This chain joins TRBV7-2 and TRBJ1-5; TRBD1 might be the D (6 bases). CDR3 size: 16 residues. V gave up 5 bases and J gave up 1 base, with 15 bases separating them. Germline CDR1 reads SGHTA; CDR2 reads FQGNSA. The CDR3: CASSQQGTVSNQPQHF. The CDR3 nucleotides are TGTGCCAGCAGCCAACAGGGAACAGTAAGCAATCAGCCCCAGCATTTT.

CDR3 bases: TGCGCCAGCAGCCAAGAAAGTCGGGGTCGGGCCTATGGCTACACCTTC. Its translation: CASSQESRGRAYGYTF. This chain connects TRBV4-1 to TRBJ1-2; D gene unclear. Trimming took 0 bases from V and 4 from J, leaving 15 bases between them. CDR1 and CDR2 from the germline V gene are MGHRA and YSYEKL. This CDR3 has 16 amino acids.

The chain employs TRBV27 and TRBJ1-5, with D maybe TRBD1 (6 bases). The germline gives CDR1 MNHEY, CDR2 SMNVEV (reference sequence). With 6 bases removed from V and 6 bases from J, the gap between germline ends came to 15 bases. CDR3 length: 14 amino acids. Here the CDR3 DNA reads TGTGCCAGCAGCCCGGGACACCTAGGTCAGCCCCAGCATTTT. Protein: CASSPGHLGQPQHF.

This chain connects TRBV4-2 to TRBJ1-3, with D unresolved. Germline V gene lookup returns CDR1 LGHNA and CDR2 YNFKEQ. Trimming took 0 bases from V and 6 from J, leaving 9 bases between them. The CDR3 has 14 residues. The CDR3 is CASSQDPRENTIYF. CDR3 bases: TGTGCCAGCAGCCAAGATCCGCGGGAAAACACCATATATTTT.

This clone was found a few times. CDR3 protein: CASTPWGGLAGSGANVLTF. CDR3 in DNA: TGTGCCAGCACCCCCTGGGGGGGTCTCGCGGGCTCTGGGGCCAACGTCCTGACTTTC. The chain employs TRBV2 and TRBJ2-6, with TRBD2 matching over 7 bases. The CDR3 has 19 amino acids. Germline V gene data show CDR1 as SNHLY and CDR2 as FYNNEI. Trimming at V came to 7 bases and at J to 0 bases, leaving 15 bases not matched to a gene.

The chain has TRBV12-5 and TRBJ2-7; maybe TRBD1 (5 bases). V lost 1 base and J lost 0, with 25 bases in between. Per the germline V gene, CDR1 is LGHNT and CDR2 is FRNRAP. The CDR3 is 20 residues long. The CDR3 nucleotides are TGTGCTAGTGGTTTGGGACGAATCCTATGGGCAGGGAATAGCTCCTACGAGCAGTACTTC. Translated: CASGLGRILWAGNSSYEQYF.

The CDR3 nucleotides read TGTGCCAGCAGCTCGAACAGGGTGGTCGGGGAGCTGTTTTTT. Translated: CASSSNRVVGELFF. This chain connects TRBV11-3 to TRBJ2-2; D perhaps matches TRBD1 (6 bases). V shed 4 bases and J shed 7 bases, with 13 bases lying between them. This CDR3 is 14 amino acids long. The germline gives CDR1 SGHNT, CDR2 YENEEA.

V gene TRBV5-6 combines with J gene TRBJ2-5; TRBD2 is a possible D gene (6 bases). Per the germline V gene, CDR1 is SGHDT and CDR2 is YYEEEE. This CDR3 has 14 amino acids. Deletions cut 1 base from V and 2 bases from J, with 9 bases between. CDR3 sequence: CASSLTGVQETQYF. The CDR3 nucleotides are TGTGCCAGCAGCTTGACGGGAGTACAAGAGACCCAGTACTTC.

This clone turned up a few times. This sequence joins TRBV5-4 and TRBJ1-1; no clear D. Trimming took off 2 bases at V and 1 base at J, with 6 bases between the two ends. This CDR3 is built from 13 residues. Germline CDR1 is SGHNT and CDR2 is YYREEE (reference sequence). CDR3 DNA sequence: TGTGCCAGCAGCTTAAGAGGGAACACTGAAGCTTTCTTT. It is translated as CASSLRGNTEAFF.

A single count supports this clone. The CDR3 loop reads CASSIGQVAKNIQYF. CDR3 nucleotide sequence: TGTGCCAGTAGTATTGGACAGGTAGCCAAAAACATTCAGTACTTC. The rearrangement links TRBV19 to TRBJ2-4; 7 positions agree with TRBD1. The germline V gene has CDR1 LNHDA and CDR2 SQIVND (reference sequence). The CDR3 sequence is 15 residues long. V was clipped by 3 bases and J by 0 bases; unmatched bases: 2.

The rearrangement uses TRBV5-4 and TRBJ2-1; 13 bases map to TRBD2. V shed 3 bases and J 8 bases; nucleotides not matched to a gene: 8. From germline, CDR1 is SGHNT and CDR2 YYREEE (reference sequence). CDR3 size: 16 residues. CDR3 coding DNA: TGTGCCAGCAGCTCGGCCTGGACTAGCGGGAGCTATGAGCAGTTCTTC. Translation: CASSSAWTSGSYEQFF.

The gene calls are TRBV25-1 and TRBJ1-4; tentatively, D is TRBD1 (6 bases). Germline V gene sequence: CDR1 MGHDK, CDR2 SYGVNS. The germline V and J ends were trimmed by 5 bases and 7 bases, with 14 bases remaining between them. The CDR3 consists of 14 residues. The CDR3 spells CASSQQGMGEKLFF. The CDR3 DNA reads TGTGCCAGCAGTCAACAGGGAATGGGTGAAAAACTGTTTTTT.

The V and J genes are TRBV7-2 and TRBJ1-2; D might be TRBD1 (6 bases). The CDR3 is 13 amino acids. The germline gives CDR1 SGHTA, CDR2 FQGNSA. The ends were cut back, 5 bases at V and 4 bases at J, with 11 bases in the middle. CDR3 residues: CASSPTGFYGYTF. The CDR3 nucleotides are TGTGCCAGCAGCCCTACAGGGTTCTATGGCTACACCTTC.

The genes are TRBV11-2 and TRBJ2-5; D perhaps matches TRBD2 (5 bases). This CDR3 has 15 residues. Trimming stripped 4 bases from V and 3 bases from J, with 15 bases between. Germline V gene lookup returns CDR1 SGHAT and CDR2 FQNNGV. The CDR3 nucleotides read TGTGCCAGCAGCTCCGCCGGGATGGGAAAAGAGACCCAGTACTTC. Protein sequence: CASSSAGMGKETQYF.

The chain carries TRBV27 and TRBJ2-2; D remains ambiguous. V lost 3 bases and J lost 9, with 14 bases in between. Germline CDR1 is MNHEY and CDR2 is SMNVEV (reference sequence). The CDR3 spans 14 residues. This chain's CDR3 is CASSLATRQRELFF. Here the CDR3 DNA reads TGTGCCAGCAGTTTGGCGACGAGGCAGCGGGAGCTGTTTTTT.

The chain combines TRBV5-4 with TRBJ2-2; 11 nucleotides align to TRBD2. Germline V CDR1 and CDR2: SGHNT, YYREEE (reference sequence). The V and J ends lost 2 bases and 5 bases, in that order; junction bases with no gene match: 14. This CDR3 contains 19 residues. Here the CDR3 DNA reads TGTGCCAGCAGCTTTGCGGGGCTAGCGGGGGGCCGCGGAACCGGGGAGCTGTTTTTT. Its protein product is CASSFAGLAGGRGTGELFF.

The V call is TRBV23-1, the J call TRBJ1-5, with a possible D match to TRBD1 (6 bases). TRBV23-1 is an ORF; its function is uncertain. This CDR3 comprises 15 residues. Trimming shortened V by 3 bases and J by 0 bases, and 9 bases separated the two germline ends. CDR3 coding DNA: TGCGCCAGCAGTCACAACAGGGTTAGCAATCAGCCCCAGCATTTT. Its protein is CASSHNRVSNQPQHF.

V and J are TRBV2 and TRBJ1-2; 9 bases map to TRBD1. CDR3 length: 17 amino acids. The junction had 15 bases not matched to a gene; V was cut back by 6 bases and J by 4 bases. The germline V gene encodes CDR1 SNHLY and CDR2 FYNNEI. CDR3 loop: CASSPYSGTGIGYGYTF. The DNA of the CDR3 is TGTGCCAGCAGCCCCTACTCCGGGACAGGGATCGGCTATGGCTACACCTTC.